This record concerns one TCR beta chain sequence. Its antigen is as yet unknown. Here immunoSEQ multiplex PCR was the method, and the copy in TCRdb shows in-frame clones only, minus some. The table shows some 110,000 clones, with 75% to 90% occurring only once. Trimming cost V 5 bases and J 7 bases; bases outside gene matches: 1. This CDR3 has 12 amino acids. Germline V gene lookup returns CDR1 SGHRS and CDR2 YFSETQ. This sample was included in a study of T cell responses to AZD1222 COVID-19 vaccine. Study observations and caveats: Reportedly, close to half of spike-specific TCRs are directed against unmutated variant regions. Most donors were white British, females outnumbered males, and clonal diversity was possibly underestimated. AZD1222 recipients seropositive at baseline numbered only 5 to 7.

The sample in question was peripheral blood, obtained 28 days after the second AZD1222 dose. The receptor's source is an adult who received the AZD1222 COVID-19 vaccine. This chain joins TRBV5-1 and TRBJ1-4; 8 bases agree with TRBD1. CDR3 in amino acids: CASRGTGEKLFF. The CDR3 region has the DNA TGCGCCAGCAGAGGGACAGGTGAAAAACTGTTTTTT.